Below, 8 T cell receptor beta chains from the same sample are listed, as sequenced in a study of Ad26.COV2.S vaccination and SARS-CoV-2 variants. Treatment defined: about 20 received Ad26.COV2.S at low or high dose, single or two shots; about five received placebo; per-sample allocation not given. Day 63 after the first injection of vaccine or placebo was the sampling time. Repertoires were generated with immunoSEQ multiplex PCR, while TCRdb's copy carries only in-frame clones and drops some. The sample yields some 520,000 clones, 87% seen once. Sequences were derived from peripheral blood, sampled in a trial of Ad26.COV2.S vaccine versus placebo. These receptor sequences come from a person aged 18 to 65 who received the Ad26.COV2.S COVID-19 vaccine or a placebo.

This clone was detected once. CDR3 DNA: TGTGCCAGCAGTTTTAGGAACAGCCTGAACACTGAAGCTTTCTTT. Amino acid sequence: CASSFRNSLNTEAFF. The gene calls are TRBV27 and TRBJ1-1; no firm D call. Trimming took 3 bases from V and 0 from J, leaving 11 bases between them. This CDR3 is built from 15 residues. Germline V gene sequence: CDR1 MNHEY, CDR2 SMNVEV (reference sequence).

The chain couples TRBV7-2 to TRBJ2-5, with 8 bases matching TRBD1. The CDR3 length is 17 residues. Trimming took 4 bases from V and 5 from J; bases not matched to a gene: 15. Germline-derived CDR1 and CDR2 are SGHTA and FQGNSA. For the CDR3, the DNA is TGTGCCAGCAGCTCCACAGGGGGAATGGGTGCCCTTGAGACCCAGTACTTC. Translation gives CASSSTGGMGALETQYF.

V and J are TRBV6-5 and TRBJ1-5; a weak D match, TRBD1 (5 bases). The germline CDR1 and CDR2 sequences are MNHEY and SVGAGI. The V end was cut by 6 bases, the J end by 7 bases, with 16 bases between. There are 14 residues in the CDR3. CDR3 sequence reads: CASSLQDPRQPQHF. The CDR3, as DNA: TGTGCCAGCAGCCTACAGGACCCGAGGCAGCCCCAGCATTTT.

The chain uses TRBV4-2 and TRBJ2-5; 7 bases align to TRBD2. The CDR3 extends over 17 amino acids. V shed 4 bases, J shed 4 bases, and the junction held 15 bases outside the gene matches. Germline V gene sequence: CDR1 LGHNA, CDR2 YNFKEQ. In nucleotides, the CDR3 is TGTGCCAGCAGCCCTACCTGGAGCGGGACCCCTTCAGAGACCCAGTACTTC. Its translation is CASSPTWSGTPSETQYF.

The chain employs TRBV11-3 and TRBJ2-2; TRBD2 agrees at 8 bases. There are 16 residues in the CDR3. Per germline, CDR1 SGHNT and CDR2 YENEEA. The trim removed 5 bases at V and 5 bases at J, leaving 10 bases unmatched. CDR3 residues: CASSRGGASGTGELFF. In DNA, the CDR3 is TGTGCCAGCAGCCGCGGTGGAGCTAGCGGGACCGGGGAGCTGTTTTTT.

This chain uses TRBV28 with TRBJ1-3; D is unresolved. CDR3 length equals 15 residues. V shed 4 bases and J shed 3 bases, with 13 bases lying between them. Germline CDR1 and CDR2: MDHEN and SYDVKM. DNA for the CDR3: TGTGCCAGCAGTTCCCCATCGGGCCTTGGAAACACCATATATTTT. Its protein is CASSSPSGLGNTIYF.

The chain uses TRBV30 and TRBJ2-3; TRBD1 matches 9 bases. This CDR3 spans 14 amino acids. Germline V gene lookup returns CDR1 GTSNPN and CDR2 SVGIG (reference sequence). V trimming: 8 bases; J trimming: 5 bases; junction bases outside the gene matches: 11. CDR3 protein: CARAGTGFGDTQYF. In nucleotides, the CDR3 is TGTGCCCGTGCCGGGACAGGGTTTGGAGATACGCAGTATTTT.

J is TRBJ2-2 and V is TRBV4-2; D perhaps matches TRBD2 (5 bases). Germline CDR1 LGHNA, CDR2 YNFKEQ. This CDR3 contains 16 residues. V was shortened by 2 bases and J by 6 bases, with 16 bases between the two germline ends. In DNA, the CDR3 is TGTGCCAGCAGCCAAACCCCCTCTAGCCCGGCCGGGGAGCTGTTTTTT. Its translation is CASSQTPSSPAGELFF.